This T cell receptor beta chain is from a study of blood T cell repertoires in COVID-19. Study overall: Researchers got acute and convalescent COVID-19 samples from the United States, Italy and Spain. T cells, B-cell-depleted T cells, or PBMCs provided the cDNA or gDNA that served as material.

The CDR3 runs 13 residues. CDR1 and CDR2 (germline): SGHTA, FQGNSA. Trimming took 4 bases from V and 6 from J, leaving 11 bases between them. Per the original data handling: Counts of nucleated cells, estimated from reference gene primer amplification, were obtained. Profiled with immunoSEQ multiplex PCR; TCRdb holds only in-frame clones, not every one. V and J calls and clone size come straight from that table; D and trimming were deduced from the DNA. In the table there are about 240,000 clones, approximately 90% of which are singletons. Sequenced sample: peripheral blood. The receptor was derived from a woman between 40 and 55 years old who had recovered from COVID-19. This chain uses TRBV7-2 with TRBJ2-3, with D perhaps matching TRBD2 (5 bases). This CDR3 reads CASSSRPGDTQYF. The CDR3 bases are TGTGCCAGCAGCTCCCGGCCGGGGGATACGCAGTATTTT.